A single T cell receptor (beta chain) is shown here with its context. This clone was counted many times. No cognate antigen has been identified for it. No quality values exist for individual bases; no much larger clone is one base distant. No patient had received any treatment before thyroid surgery. Using T-cell receptor beta sequencing, the researchers looked back retrospectively at clinical samples from patients, gathered between about 2011 and 2019. Libraries were prepared through PCR. TCRdb records Illumina HiSeq 4000 as the sequencer. The TCR beta-chain CDR3 region of each patient was profiled by high-throughput sequencing. In the source study's methods: Drawing on CDR3 differences between clinicopathological groups, the researchers built a classifier meant to tell apart patients with distant-metastatic papillary thyroid cancer. The Shannon index was used to measure repertoire diversity, and the Morisita-Horn index was used to measure how similar tumor and blood repertoires were. TCRdb handled the public reads itself, with Q25 trimming in fastp and clone calling in MiXCR, and kept productive beta chains. None of the V and J calls come from the authors' own analysis; TCRdb made them. For this sample there are more than 65,000 clones; 13% to 15% appear just once. The ten largest clones take up under 8% of the sample.

This specimen belongs to a study of metastatic and nonmetastatic thyroid tumors (dated by TCRdb to about 2020). About the investigation overall: The researchers compared repertoires between peripheral blood samples and tumor or nodule tissue samples from patients with malignant or benign thyroid disease. Overall study results and their limits: TCR beta diversity was reported as significantly higher in malignant tumors than in benign nodules, in both blood and tumor samples.

For CDR1 and CDR2, the germline V gene lists SGDLS and YYNGEE. From the cysteine through the phenylalanine, the CDR3 covers 17 amino acids. CDR3 DNA is the only sequence kept; it has 51 bases, read in frame from the first base. Trimming accounts for 3 bases at V and 8 bases at J, while the number of junction bases matched to no gene is 13. This TCR came from a male donor with papillary thyroid cancer or a benign thyroid nodule (not recorded which). Some clones in this sample may be carry-over from other donors' samples. The sequenced sample was blood. The chain is encoded by TRBV9 joined to TRBJ2-4; TRBD1 aligns with 11 central bases. The bases read TGTGCCAGCAGCGAGGGGGGACAGGGGGTGACCGGGGACATTCAGTACTTC. This yields the protein CASSEGGQGVTGDIQYF.